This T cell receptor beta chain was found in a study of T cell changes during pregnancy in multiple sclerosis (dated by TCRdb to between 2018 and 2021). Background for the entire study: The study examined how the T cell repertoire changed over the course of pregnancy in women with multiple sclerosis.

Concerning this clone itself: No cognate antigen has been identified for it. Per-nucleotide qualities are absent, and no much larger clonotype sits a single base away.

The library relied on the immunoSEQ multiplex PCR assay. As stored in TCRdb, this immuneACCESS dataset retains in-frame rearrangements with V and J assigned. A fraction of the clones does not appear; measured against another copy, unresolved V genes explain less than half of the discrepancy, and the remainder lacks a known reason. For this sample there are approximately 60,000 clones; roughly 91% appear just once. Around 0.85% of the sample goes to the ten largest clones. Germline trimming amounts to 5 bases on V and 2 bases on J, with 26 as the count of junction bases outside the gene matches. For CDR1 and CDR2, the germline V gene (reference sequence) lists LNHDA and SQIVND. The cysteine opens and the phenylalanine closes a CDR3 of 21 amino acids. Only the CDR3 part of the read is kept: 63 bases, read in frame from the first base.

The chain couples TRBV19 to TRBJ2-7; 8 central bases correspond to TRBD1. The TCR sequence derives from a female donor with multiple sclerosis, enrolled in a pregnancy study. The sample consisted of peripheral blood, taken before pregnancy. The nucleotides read TGTGCCAGTAGTGCAGAGGGGTGGACAGGGTACAGCGGGCAACCCCCCTACGAGCAGTACTTC. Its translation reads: CASSAEGWTGYSGQPPYEQYF.